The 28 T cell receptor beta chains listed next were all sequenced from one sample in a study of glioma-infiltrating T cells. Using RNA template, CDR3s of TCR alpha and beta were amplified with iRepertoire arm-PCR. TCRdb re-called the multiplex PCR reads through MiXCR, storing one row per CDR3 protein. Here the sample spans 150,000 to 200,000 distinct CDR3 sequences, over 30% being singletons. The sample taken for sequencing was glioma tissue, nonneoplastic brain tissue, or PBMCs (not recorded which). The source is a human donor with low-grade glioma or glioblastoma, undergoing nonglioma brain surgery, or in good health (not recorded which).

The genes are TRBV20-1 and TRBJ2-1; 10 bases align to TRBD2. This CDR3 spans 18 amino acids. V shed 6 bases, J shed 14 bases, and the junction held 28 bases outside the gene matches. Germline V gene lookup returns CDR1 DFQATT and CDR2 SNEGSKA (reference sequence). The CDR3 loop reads CSAHPYPLTSGWEETEFF. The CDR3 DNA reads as TGCAGTGCCCATCCCTACCCCTTGACTAGCGGGTGGGAAGAGACCGAGTTCTTC.

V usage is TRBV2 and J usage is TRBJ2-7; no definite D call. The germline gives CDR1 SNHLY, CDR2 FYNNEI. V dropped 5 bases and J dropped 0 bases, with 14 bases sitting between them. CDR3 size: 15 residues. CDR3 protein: CASSRETRNSYEQYF. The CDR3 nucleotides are TGTGCCAGCAGTCGAGAGACAAGGAACTCCTACGAGCAGTACTTC.

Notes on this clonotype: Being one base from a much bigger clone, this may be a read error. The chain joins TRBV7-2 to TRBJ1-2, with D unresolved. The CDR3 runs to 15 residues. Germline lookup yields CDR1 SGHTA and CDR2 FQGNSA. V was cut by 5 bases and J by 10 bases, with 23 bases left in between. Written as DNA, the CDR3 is TGTGCCAGCAGCCTACAGCCCTCGGCGCGGAATGTCTACACCTTC. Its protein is CASSLQPSARNVYTF.

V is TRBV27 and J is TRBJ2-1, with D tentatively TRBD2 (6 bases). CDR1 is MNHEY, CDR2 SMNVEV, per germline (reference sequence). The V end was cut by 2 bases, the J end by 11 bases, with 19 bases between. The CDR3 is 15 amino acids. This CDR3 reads CASSLALLAGVKQFF. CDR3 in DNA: TGTGCCAGCAGTTTAGCCCTACTAGCAGGAGTTAAGCAGTTCTTC.

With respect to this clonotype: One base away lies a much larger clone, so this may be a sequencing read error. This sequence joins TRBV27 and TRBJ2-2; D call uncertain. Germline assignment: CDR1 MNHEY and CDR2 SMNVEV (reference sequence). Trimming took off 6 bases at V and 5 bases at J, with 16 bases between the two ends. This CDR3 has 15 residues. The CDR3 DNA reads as TGTGCCAGCAGACGGACCGAAATGGCAACCGGGGAGCTGTTTTTT. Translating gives CASRRTEMATGELFF.

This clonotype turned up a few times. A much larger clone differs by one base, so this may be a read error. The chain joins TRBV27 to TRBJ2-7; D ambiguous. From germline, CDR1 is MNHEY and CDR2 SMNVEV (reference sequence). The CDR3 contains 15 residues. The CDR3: CAGSLFSRPTYEQYF. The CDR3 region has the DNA TGTGCCGGCAGTTTATTCTCCAGGCCGACCTACGAGCAGTACTTC.

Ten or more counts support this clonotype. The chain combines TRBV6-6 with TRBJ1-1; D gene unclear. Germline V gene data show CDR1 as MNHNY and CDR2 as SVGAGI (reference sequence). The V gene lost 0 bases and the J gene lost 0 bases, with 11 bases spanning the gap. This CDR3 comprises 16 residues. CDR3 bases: TGTGCCAGCAGTTACTCGAGATTAGTCATGAACACTGAAGCTTTCTTT. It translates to CASSYSRLVMNTEAFF.

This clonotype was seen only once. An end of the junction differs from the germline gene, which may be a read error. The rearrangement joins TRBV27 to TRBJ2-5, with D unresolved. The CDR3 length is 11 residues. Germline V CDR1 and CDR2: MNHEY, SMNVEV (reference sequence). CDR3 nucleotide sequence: TGTGCCAGCAGTTCCAAAGATACCCAGTACTTC. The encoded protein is CASSSKDTQYF.

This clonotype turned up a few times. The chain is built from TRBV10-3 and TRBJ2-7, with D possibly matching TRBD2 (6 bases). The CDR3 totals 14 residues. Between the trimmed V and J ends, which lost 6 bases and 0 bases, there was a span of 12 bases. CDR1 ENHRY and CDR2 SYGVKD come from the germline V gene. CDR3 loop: CAISAGLSSYEQYF. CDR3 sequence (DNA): TGTGCCATCAGCGCGGGGCTCAGCTCCTACGAGCAGTACTTC.

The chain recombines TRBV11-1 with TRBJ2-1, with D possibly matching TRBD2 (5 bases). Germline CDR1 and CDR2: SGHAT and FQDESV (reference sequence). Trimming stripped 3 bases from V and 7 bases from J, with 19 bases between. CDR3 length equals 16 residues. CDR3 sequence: CASSLLSASPGNEQFF. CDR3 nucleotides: TGTGCCAGCAGCTTGCTATCGGCCTCCCCGGGAAATGAGCAGTTCTTC.

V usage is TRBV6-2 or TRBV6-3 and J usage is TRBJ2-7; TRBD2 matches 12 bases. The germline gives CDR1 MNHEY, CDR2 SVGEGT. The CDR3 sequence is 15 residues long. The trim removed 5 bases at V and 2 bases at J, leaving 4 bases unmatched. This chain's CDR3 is CASSPLAGGTYEQYF. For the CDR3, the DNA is TGTGCCAGCAGTCCCCTAGCGGGAGGGACCTACGAGCAGTACTTC.

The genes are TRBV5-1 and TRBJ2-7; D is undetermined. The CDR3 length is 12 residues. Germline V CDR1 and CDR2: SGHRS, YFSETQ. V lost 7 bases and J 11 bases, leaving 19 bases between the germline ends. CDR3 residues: CASSGNQETKYF. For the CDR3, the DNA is TGCGCCAGCTCTGGAAACCAAGAGACCAAGTACTTC.

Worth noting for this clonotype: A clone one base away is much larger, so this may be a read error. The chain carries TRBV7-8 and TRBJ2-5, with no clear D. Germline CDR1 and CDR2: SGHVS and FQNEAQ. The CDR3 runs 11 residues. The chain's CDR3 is CASSRRETKYF. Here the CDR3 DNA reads TGTGCCAGCAGCCGAAGAGAGACCAAGTACTTC. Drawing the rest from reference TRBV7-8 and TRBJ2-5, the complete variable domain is GAGVSQSPRYKVAKRGQDVALRCDPISGHVSLFWYQQALGQGPEFLTYFQNEAQLDKSGLPSDRFFAERPEGSVSTLKIQRTQQEDSAVYLCASSRRETKYFGPGTRLLVL.

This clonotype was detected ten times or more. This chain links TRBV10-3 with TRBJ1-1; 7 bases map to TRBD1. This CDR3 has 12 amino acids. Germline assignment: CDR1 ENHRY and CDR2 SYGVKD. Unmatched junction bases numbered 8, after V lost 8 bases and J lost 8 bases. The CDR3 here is CAIQGGPDEAFF. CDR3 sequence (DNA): TGTGCCATCCAGGGGGGCCCCGACGAAGCTTTCTTT.

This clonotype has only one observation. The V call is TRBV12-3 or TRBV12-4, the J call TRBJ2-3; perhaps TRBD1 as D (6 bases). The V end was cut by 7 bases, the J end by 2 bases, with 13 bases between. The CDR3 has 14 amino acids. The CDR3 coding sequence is TGTGCCAGCACCATGGACAGCGTCACAGATACGCAGTATTTT. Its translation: CASTMDSVTDTQYF.

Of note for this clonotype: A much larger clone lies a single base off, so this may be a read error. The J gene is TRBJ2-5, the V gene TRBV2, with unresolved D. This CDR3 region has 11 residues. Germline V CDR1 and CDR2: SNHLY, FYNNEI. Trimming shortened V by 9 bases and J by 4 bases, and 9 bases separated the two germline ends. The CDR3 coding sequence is TGTGCCAGTGGTGTAGGAGAGACCCAGTACTTC. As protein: CASGVGETQYF.

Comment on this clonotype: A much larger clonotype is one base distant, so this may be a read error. CDR3 sequence (DNA): TGTGCCAGTAGTTCCAGGACAGCCTTCTACGAGCAGTACTTC. This gives the protein CASSSRTAFYEQYF. The genes are TRBV19 and TRBJ2-7; maybe TRBD1 (6 bases). Germline lookup yields CDR1 LNHDA and CDR2 SQIVND (reference sequence). V gave up 5 bases and J gave up 3 bases, with 14 bases separating them. The CDR3 sequence is 14 residues long.

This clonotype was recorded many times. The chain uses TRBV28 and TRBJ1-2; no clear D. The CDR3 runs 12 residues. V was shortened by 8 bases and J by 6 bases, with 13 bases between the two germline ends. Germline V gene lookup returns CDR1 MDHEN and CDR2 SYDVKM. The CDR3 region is CASVSNSDGYTF. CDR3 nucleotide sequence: TGTGCCAGCGTGTCCAATTCGGATGGCTACACCTTC.

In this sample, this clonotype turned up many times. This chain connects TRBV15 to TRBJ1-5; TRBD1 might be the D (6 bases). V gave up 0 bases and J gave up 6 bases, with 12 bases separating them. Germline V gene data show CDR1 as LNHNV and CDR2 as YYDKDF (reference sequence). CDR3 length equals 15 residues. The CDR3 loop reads CATSRDSTGSQPQHF. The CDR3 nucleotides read TGTGCCACCAGCAGAGACAGTACAGGGTCTCAGCCCCAGCATTTT.

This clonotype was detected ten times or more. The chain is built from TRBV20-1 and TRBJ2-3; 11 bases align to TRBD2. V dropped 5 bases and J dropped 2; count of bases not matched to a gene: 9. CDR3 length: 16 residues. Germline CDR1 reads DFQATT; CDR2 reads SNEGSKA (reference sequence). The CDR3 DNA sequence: TGCAGTGCTGCGCCCTCGACTAGCGGGACCACAGATACGCAGTATTTT. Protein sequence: CSAAPSTSGTTDTQYF.

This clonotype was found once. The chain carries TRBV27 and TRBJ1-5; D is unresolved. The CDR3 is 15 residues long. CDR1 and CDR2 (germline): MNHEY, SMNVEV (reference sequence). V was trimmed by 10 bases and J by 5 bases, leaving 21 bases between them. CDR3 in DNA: TGTGCCAACGGTTTATTTGGTATAACCGATCAGCCCCAGCATTTT. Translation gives CANGLFGITDQPQHF.

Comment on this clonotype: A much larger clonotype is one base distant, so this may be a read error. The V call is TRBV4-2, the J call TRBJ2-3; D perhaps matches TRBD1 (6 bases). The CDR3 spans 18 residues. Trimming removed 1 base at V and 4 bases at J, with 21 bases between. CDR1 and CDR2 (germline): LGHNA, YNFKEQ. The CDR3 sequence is CASSQAHLTGTTSDTQYF. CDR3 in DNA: TGTGCCAGCAGCCAAGCCCACCTGACAGGCACCACCTCAGATACGCAGTATTTT.

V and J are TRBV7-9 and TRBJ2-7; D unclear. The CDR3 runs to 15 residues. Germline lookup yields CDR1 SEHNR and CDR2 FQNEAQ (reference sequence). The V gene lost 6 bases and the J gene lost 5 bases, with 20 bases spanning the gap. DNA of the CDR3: TGTGCCAGCAGTCACCAGACTGGTTGGTCGCACGAGCAGTACTTC. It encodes CASSHQTGWSHEQYF.

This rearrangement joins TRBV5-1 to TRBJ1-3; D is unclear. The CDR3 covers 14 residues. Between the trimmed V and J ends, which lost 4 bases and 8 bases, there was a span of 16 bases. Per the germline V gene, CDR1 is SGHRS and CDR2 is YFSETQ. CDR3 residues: CASSPGGGPYTIYF. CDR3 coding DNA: TGCGCCAGCAGCCCGGGTGGAGGGCCGTACACCATATATTTT.

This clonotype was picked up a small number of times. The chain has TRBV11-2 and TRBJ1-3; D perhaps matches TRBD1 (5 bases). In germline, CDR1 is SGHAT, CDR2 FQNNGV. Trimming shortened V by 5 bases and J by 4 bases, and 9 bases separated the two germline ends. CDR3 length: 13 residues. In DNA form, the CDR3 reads TGTGCCAGCAGCCCGGGACGGGGAAACACCATATATTTT. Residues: CASSPGRGNTIYF.

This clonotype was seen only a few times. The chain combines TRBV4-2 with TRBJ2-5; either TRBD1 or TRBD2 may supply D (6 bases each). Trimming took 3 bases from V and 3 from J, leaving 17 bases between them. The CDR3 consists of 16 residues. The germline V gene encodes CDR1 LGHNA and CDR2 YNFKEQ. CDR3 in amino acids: CASSHPIGGAEETQYF. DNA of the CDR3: TGTGCCAGCAGCCACCCTATCGGGGGCGCAGAAGAGACCCAGTACTTC.

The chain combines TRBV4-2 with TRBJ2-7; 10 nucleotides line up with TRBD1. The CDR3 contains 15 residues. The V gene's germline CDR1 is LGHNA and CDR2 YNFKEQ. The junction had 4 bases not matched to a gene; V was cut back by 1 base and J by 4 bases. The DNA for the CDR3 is TGTGCCAGCAGCCAAGGACAGGGGGCACAGTACGAGCAGTACTTC. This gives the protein CASSQGQGAQYEQYF.

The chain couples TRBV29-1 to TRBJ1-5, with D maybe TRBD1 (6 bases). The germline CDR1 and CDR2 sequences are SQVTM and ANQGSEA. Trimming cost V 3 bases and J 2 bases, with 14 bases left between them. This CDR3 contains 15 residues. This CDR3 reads CSVDEGTRGNQPQHF. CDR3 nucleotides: TGCAGCGTTGACGAGGGGACACGAGGCAATCAGCCCCAGCATTTT. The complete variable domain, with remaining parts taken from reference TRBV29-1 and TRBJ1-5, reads SAVISQKPSRDICQRGTSLTIQCQVDSQVTMMFWYRQQPGQSLTLIATANQGSEATYESGFVIDKFPISRPNLTFSTLTVSNMSPEDSSIYLCSVDEGTRGNQPQHFGDGTRLSIL.